This T cell receptor (beta chain) comes out of a study of cytomegalovirus exposure and HLA in healthy donors. The repertoire was sequenced with immunoSEQ multiplex PCR; TCRdb's copy has only in-frame clones and lacks some. The table records roughly 250,000 clones, almost 90% of them present only once. The CDR3 runs 14 residues. Germline trimming cut 3 bases from V and 5 bases from J; bases unmatched to any gene: 8. Germline CDR1 reads SQVTM; CDR2 reads ANQGSEA. The chain has TRBV29-1 and TRBJ2-5, with 8 bases that match TRBD1. Sequencing was performed on PBMCs. This receptor was identified in a woman between 18 and 30 years old in good health and CMV-seronegative. Here the CDR3 reads CSVDGQGAGETQYF. The CDR3 DNA reads as TGCAGCGTTGATGGGCAGGGGGCCGGCGAGACCCAGTACTTC.